This T cell receptor beta chain derives from a study of T cell responses to AZD1222 COVID-19 vaccine. Study-level background: Second-dose intervals of approximately 4 or approximately 12 weeks were pooled. Study conclusions and caveats: Along spike, vaccine-associated CD4 TCRs were found throughout, with dominance at 160-218 and 743-854. No repertoire was sampled before or during the peak T cell response, only after it. Donor demographics were predominantly white British with a female majority; clonal diversity may be underestimated.

Sequencing was performed with immunoSEQ multiplex PCR; in TCRdb, only in-frame clones are kept and a portion is missing. The sample includes around 120,000 clones, roughly 90% of them seen just once. Remarks on this clone: Its antigen is as yet unknown.

This receptor was taken from an adult in good health. This specimen was peripheral blood, taken on day 0 of AZD1222 vaccination.

CDR3 in DNA: TGTGCCAGCAGTTCGACCCGGGGAAGCAATCAGCCCCAGCATTTT. This translates into CASSSTRGSNQPQHF. The V call is TRBV6-2 or TRBV6-3, the J call TRBJ1-5; D unclear. Germline V gene lookup returns CDR1 MNHEY and CDR2 SVGEGT. The CDR3 extends over 15 amino acids. The ends were cut back, 4 bases at V and 1 base at J, with 11 bases in the middle.